These 7 T cell receptor beta chains were sequenced from one sample in a study of T cells in Graves' hyperthyroidism and ophthalmopathy. Amplification targeted TCR beta CDR3 regions from RNA transcripts. In the first-round RT-PCR of the TCR CDR3, the HTBI primer set was used. TCRdb ran MiXCR on the multiplex PCR reads and lists one entry per CDR3 protein. The data hold more than 300,000 distinct CDR3 sequences, with 18% observed a single time. Sequenced input: blood. The receptors here all came from a man younger than 30 with Graves' ophthalmopathy.

About this clonotype itself: This may be a read error: a much more frequent sequence differs by one nucleotide. The rearrangement joins TRBV7-9 to TRBJ1-6; TRBD1 might be the D (5 bases). This CDR3 contains 15 residues. Germline lookup yields CDR1 SEHNR and CDR2 FQNEAQ (reference sequence). CDR3 DNA sequence: TGTACCAGCACCACCGGGGGAGACTATAATTCACCCCTCCACTTT. It encodes CTSTTGGDYNSPLHF.

The CDR3 sequence is CASSYDLEGDYGYTF. CDR3 coding DNA: TGTGCCAGCAGTTACGATCTGGAGGGAGACTATGGCTACACCTTC. The genes are TRBV6-9 and TRBJ1-2; D is uncertain. CDR1 is MNHGY and CDR2 is SVAAGI in the germline V gene. Trimming left V 3 bases short and J 3 bases short, with 14 bases between. The CDR3 is 15 residues long.

The table lists this clonotype with many counts. The chain employs TRBV7-9 and TRBJ2-5; a possible D gene is TRBD2 (6 bases). This CDR3 is 14 amino acids long. Per germline, CDR1 SEHNR and CDR2 FQNEAQ (reference sequence). V was shortened by 8 bases and J by 1 base, with 14 bases between the two germline ends. CDR3 nucleotide sequence: TGTGCCAGCTGTGACCCCGGGGGCCAAGAGACCCAGTACTTC. It encodes CASCDPGGQETQYF.

This clonotype was seen repeatedly, ten times or more. The chain employs TRBV20-1 and TRBJ1-1; D unclear. The V end was cut by 8 bases, the J end by 2 bases, with 15 bases between. Germline values: CDR1 DFQATT, CDR2 SNEGSKA (reference sequence). The CDR3 spans 13 residues. DNA for the CDR3: TGCAGTCCGACTATAGGCCTCAACACTGAAGCTTTCTTT. Translating gives CSPTIGLNTEAFF.

The rearrangement joins TRBV3-1 to TRBJ2-2; 10 bases are a match to TRBD2. This CDR3 region has 17 residues. Per the germline V gene, CDR1 is LGHDT and CDR2 is YNNKEL (reference sequence). V shed 3 bases and J 6 bases; nucleotides not matched to a gene: 10. Here the CDR3 DNA reads TGTGCCAGCAGCCACTCCCCAGCGGGGGGGCCTTCCGGGGAGCTGTTTTTT. Its protein product is CASSHSPAGGPSGELFF. The full variable domain, completed using reference TRBV3-1 and TRBJ2-2, is DTAVSQTPKYLVTQMGNDKSIKCEQNLGHDTMYWYKQDSKKFLKIMFSYNNKELIINETVPNRFSPKSPDKAHLNLHINSLELGDSAVYFCASSHSPAGGPSGELFFGEGSRLTVL.

The sample holds a few counts of this clonotype. This chain links TRBV27 with TRBJ2-3; possibly TRBD2 for D (5 bases). V gave up 6 bases and J gave up 9 bases, with 10 bases separating them. Germline CDR1 MNHEY, CDR2 SMNVEV (reference sequence). The CDR3 has 11 amino acids. The CDR3 DNA follows: TGTGCCAGCAGGCTCCGGGGAACGCAGTATTTT. The encoded protein is CASRLRGTQYF.

A word on this clonotype: A much larger clone sits a single nucleotide away, making a read error possible. The rearrangement joins TRBV3-1 to TRBJ2-7; tentatively, D is TRBD2 (5 bases). The CDR3 has 14 amino acids. Trimming removed 5 bases from V and 3 bases from J, with 14 bases in between. CDR1 is LGHDT, CDR2 YNNKEL, per germline (reference sequence). The CDR3 loop is CASSYSRGSYEQYF. For the CDR3, the DNA is TGTGCCAGCAGCTATTCGAGAGGGAGCTACGAGCAGTACTTC.